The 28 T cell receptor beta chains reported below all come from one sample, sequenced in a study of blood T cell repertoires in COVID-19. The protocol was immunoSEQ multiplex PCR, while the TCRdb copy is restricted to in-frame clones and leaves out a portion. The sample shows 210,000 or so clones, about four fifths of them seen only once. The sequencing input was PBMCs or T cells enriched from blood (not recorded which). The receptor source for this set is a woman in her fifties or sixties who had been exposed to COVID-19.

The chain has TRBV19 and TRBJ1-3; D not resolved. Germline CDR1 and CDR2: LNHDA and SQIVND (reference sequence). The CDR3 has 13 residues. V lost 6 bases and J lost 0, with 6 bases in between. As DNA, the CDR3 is TGTGCCAGTAGCGGGTTCTCTGGAAACACCATATATTTT. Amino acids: CASSGFSGNTIYF.

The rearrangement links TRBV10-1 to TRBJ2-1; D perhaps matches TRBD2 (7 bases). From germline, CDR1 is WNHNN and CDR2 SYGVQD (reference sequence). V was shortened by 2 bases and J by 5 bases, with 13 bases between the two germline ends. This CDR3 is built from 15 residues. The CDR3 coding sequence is TGCGCCAGCAGTGAGGCGGGGGCCGGGCACAATGAGCAGTTCTTC. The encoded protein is CASSEAGAGHNEQFF.

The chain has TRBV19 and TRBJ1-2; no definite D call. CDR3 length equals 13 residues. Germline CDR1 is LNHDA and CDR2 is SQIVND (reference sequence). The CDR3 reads CATVSNSNYGYTF. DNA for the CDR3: TGTGCTACAGTCTCTAATAGTAACTATGGCTACACCTTC.

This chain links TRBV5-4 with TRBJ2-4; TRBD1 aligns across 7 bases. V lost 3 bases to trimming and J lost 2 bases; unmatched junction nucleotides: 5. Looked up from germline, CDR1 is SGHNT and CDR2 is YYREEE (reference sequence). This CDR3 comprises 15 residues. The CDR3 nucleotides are TGTGCCAGCAGCTCGTCACAGGGGTCCAAAAACATTCAGTACTTC. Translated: CASSSSQGSKNIQYF.

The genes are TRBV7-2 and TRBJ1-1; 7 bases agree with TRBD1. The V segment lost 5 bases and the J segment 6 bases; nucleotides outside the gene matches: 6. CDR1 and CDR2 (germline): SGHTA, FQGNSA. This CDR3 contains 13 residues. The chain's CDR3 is CASSRRTGSEAFF. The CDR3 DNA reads TGTGCCAGCAGCAGACGGACAGGTTCTGAAGCTTTCTTT.

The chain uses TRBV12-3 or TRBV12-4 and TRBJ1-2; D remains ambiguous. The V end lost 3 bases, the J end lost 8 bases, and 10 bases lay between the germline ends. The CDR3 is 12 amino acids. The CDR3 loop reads CASSLPTTGYTF. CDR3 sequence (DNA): TGTGCCAGCAGTTTGCCCACTACAGGCTACACCTTC.

The CDR3 sequence: CASSLSAGNEQFF. The CDR3 nucleotides read TGTGCCAGCAGCTTAAGTGCGGGAAATGAGCAGTTCTTC. The V call is TRBV7-9, the J call TRBJ2-1; tentative D call: TRBD2 (6 bases). The CDR3 covers 13 residues. Germline-derived CDR1 and CDR2 are SEHNR and FQNEAQ (reference sequence). Trimming shortened V by 2 bases and J by 7 bases, and 9 bases separated the two germline ends.

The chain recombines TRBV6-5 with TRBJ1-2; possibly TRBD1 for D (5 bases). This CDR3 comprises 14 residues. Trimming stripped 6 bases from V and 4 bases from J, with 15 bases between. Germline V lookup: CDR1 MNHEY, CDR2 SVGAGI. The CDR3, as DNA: TGTGCCAGCAGGCCTCCAGGGTCCTTCTATGGCTACACCTTC. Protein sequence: CASRPPGSFYGYTF.

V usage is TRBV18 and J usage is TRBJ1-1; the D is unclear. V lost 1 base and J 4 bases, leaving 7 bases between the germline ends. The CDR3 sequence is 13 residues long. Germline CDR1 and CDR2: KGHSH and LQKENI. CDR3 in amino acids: CASSPLSGTEAFF. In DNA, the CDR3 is TGTGCCAGCTCACCACTCTCAGGCACTGAAGCTTTCTTT.

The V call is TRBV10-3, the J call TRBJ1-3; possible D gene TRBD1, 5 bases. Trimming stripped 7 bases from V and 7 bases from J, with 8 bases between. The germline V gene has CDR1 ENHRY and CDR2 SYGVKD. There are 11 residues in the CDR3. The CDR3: CAITGGNTIYF. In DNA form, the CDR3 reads TGTGCCATCACCGGGGGGAACACCATATATTTT.

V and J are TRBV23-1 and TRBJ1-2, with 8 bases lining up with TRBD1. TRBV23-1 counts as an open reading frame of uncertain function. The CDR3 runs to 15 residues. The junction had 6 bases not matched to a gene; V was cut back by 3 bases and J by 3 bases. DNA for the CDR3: TGCGCCAGCAGTCATTCACAGGGGGAGGACTATGGCTACACCTTC. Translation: CASSHSQGEDYGYTF.

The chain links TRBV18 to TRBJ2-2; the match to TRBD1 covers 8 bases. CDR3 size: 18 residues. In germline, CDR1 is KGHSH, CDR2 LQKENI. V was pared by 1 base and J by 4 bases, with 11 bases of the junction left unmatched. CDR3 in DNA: TGTGCCAGCTCACCACGGACAGGGAGGCTTAGTGGCACCGGGGAGCTGTTTTTT. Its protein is CASSPRTGRLSGTGELFF.

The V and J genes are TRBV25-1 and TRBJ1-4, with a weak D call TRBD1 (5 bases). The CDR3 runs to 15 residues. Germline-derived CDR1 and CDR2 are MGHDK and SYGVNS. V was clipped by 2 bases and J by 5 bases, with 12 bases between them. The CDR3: CASSEIGAGNEKLFF. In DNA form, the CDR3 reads TGTGCCAGCAGTGAAATAGGGGCAGGGAATGAAAAACTGTTTTTT.

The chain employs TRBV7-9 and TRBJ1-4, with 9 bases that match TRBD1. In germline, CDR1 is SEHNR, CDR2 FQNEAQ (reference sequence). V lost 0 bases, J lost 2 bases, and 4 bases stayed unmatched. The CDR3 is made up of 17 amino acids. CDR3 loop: CASSLAAGQGTNEKLFF. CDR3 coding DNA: TGTGCCAGCAGCTTAGCGGCTGGACAGGGGACTAATGAAAAACTGTTTTTT.

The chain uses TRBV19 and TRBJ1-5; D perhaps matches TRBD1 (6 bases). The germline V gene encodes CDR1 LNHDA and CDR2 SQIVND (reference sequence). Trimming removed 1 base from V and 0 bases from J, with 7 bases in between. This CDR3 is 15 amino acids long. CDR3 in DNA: TGTGCCAGTAGTATAGTAGGGGGTAGCAATCAGCCCCAGCATTTT. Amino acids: CASSIVGGSNQPQHF.

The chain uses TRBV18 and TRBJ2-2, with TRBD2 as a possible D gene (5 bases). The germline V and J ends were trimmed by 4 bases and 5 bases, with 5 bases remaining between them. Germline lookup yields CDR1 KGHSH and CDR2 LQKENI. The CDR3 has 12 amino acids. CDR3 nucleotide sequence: TGTGCCAGCTCACGAGGGACCGGGGAGCTGTTTTTT. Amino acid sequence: CASSRGTGELFF.

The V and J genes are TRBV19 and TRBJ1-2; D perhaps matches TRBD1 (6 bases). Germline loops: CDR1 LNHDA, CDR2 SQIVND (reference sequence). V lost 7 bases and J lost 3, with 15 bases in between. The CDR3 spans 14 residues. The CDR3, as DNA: TGTGCCAGTAAAGGAATAGGGGGAGACTATGGCTACACCTTC. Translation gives CASKGIGGDYGYTF. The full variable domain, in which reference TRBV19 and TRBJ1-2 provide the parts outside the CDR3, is DGGITQSPKYLFRKEGQNVTLSCEQNLNHDAMYWYRQDPGQGLRLIYYSQIVNDFQKGDIAEGYSVSREKKESFPLTVTSAQKNPTAFYLCASKGIGGDYGYTFGSGTRLTVV.

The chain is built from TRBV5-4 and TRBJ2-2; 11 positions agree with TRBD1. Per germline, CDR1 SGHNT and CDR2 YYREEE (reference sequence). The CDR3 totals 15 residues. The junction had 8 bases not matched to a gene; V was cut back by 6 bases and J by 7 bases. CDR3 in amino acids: CASIPGQGGNGELFF. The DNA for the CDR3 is TGTGCCAGCATCCCGGGACAGGGGGGGAACGGGGAGCTGTTTTTT.

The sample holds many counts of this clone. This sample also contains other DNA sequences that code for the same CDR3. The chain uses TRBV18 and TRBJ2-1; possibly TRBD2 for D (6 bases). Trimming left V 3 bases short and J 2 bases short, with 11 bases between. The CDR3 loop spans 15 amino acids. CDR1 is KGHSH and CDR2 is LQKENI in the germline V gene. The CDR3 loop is CASSPRDSAYNEQFF. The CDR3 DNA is TGTGCCAGCTCACCCCGGGACTCGGCCTACAATGAGCAGTTCTTC. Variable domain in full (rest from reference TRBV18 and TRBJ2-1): NAGVMQNPRHLVRRRGQEARLRCSPMKGHSHVYWYRQLPEEGLKFMVYLQKENIIDESGMPKERFSAEFPKEGPSILRIQQVVRGDSAAYFCASSPRDSAYNEQFFGPGTRLTVL.

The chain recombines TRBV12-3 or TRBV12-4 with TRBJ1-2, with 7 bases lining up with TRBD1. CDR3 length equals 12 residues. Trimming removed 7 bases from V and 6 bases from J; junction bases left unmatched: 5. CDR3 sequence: CASNKQGNGYTF. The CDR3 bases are TGTGCCAGCAACAAACAGGGGAATGGCTACACCTTC.

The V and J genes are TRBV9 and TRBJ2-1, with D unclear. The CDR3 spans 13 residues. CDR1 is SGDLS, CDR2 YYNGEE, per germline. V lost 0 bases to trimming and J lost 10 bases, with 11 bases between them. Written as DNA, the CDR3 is TGTGCCAGCAGCGTAGGAGCCGCAACGGAGCAGTTCTTC. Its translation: CASSVGAATEQFF.

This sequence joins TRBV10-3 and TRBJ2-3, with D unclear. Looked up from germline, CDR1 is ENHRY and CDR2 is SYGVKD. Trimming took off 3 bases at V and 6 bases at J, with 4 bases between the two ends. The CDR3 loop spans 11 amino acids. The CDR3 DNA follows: TGTGCCATCAGTGAACAGGATACGCAGTATTTT. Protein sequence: CAISEQDTQYF.

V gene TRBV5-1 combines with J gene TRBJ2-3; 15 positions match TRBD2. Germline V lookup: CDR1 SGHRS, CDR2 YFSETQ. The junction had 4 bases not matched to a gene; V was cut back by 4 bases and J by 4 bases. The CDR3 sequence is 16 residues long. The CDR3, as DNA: TGCGCCAGCAGCCCGAGGACTAGCGGGGGGGCAGATACGCAGTATTTT. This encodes CASSPRTSGGADTQYF.

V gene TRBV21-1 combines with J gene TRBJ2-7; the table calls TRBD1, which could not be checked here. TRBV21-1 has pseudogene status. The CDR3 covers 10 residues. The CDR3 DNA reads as TGTGCCAGCGTACACTACGAGCAGTACTTC. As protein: CASVHYEQYF.

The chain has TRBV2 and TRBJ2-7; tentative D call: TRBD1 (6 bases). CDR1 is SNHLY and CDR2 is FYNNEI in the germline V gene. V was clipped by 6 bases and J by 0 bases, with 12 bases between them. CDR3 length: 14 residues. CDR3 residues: CASRDPQGSYEQYF. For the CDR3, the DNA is TGTGCCAGCAGGGACCCACAGGGCTCCTACGAGCAGTACTTC. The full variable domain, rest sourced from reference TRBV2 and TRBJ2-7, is EPEVTQTPSHQVTQMGQEVILRCVPISNHLYFYWYRQILGQKVEFLVSFYNNEISEKSEIFDDQFSVERPDGSNFTLKIRSTKLEDSAMYFCASRDPQGSYEQYFGPGTRLTVT.

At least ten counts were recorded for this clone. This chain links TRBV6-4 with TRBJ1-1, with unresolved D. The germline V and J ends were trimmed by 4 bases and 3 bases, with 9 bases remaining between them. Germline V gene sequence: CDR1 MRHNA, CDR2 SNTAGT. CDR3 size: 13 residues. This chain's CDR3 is CASSAEVDTEAFF. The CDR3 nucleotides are TGTGCCAGCAGTGCCGAGGTGGACACTGAAGCTTTCTTT.

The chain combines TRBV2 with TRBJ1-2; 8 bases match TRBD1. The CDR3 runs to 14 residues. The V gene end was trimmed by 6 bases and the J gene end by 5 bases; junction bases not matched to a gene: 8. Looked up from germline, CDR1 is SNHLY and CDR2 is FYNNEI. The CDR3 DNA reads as TGTGCCAGCAGGGGGGACAGGCGGGAATATGGCTACACCTTC. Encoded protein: CASRGDRREYGYTF.

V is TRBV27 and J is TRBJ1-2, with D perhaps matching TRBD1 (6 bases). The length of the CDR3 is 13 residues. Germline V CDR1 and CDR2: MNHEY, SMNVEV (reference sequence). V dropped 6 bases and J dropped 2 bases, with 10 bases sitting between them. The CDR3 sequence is CASRATGNYGYTF. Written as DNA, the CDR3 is TGTGCCAGCAGGGCTACAGGGAACTATGGCTACACCTTC.